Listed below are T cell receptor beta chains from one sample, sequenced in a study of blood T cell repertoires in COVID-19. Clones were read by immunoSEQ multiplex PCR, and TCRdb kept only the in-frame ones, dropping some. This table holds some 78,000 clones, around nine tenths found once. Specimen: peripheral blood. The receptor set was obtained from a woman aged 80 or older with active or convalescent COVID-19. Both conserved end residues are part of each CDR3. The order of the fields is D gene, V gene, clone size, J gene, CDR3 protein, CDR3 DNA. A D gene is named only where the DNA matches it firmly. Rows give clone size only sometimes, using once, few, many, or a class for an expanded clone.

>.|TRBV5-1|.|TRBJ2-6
CASSLESGSGANVLTF
TGCGCCAGCAGCTTGGAGTCGGGTTCAGGGGCCAACGTCCTGACTTTC
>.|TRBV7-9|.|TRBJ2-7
CASSHRGRDSYEQYF
TGTGCCAGCAGCCACCGGGGTCGGGACTCCTACGAGCAGTACTTC
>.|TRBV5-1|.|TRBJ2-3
CASSLEGADTQYF
TGCGCCAGCAGCTTGGAGGGGGCAGATACGCAGTATTTT
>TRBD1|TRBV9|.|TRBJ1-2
CASSAQAADRGYGYTF
TGTGCCAGCAGCGCACAGGCGGCGGACAGGGGCTATGGCTACACCTTC
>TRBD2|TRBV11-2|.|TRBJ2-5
CASSGSSGGGETQYF
TGTGCCAGCAGCGGTTCTAGCGGGGGGGGAGAGACCCAGTACTTC
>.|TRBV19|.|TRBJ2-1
CASSTDWSSYNEQFF
TGTGCCAGTAGTACGGACTGGAGCTCCTACAATGAGCAGTTCTTC
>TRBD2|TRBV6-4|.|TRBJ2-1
CASSNSGEADEQFF
TGTGCCAGCAGTAATAGCGGGGAGGCGGATGAGCAGTTCTTC
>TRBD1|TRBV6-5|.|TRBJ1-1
CASTTGALNTEAFF
TGTGCCAGCACCACAGGGGCTTTGAACACTGAAGCTTTCTTT
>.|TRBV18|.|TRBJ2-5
CASSPGLGETQYF
TGTGCCAGCTCTCCGGGACTGGGGGAGACCCAGTACTTC
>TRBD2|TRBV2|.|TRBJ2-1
CASRPGSGRGTGNEQFF
TGTGCCAGCAGGCCGGGGAGCGGGAGGGGTACGGGCAATGAGCAGTTCTTC
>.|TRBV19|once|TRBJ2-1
CASGTGEQFF
TGTGCCAGTGGGACTGGTGAGCAGTTCTTC
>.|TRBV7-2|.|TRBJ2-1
CASSLARDSPNEQFF
TGTGCCAGCAGCTTAGCCCGTGACAGTCCCAATGAGCAGTTCTTC
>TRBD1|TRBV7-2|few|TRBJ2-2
CASSLIGQGVAGELFF
TGTGCCAGCAGCTTAATTGGACAGGGGGTTGCCGGGGAGCTGTTTTTT
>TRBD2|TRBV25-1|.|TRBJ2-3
CASGRRRSGGASDTQYF
TGTGCCAGCGGGAGGAGGAGAAGCGGGGGGGCTTCAGATACGCAGTATTTT
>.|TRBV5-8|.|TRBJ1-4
CASSLGQTGRSEKLFF
TGTGCCAGCAGCTTGGGGCAAACTGGGAGGAGTGAAAAACTGTTTTTT
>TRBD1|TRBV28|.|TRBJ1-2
CASGLTGANYGYTF
TGTGCCAGCGGCTTGACAGGGGCGAACTATGGCTACACCTTC
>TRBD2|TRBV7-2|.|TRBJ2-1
CASSFTGLGGKQFF
TGTGCCAGCAGCTTTACTGGACTAGGAGGAAAGCAGTTCTTC
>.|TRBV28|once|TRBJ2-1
CASSALETPYNEQFF
TGTGCCAGCAGTGCCCTGGAGACCCCCTACAATGAGCAGTTCTTC
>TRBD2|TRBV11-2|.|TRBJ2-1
CASSLGTSGVYNEQFF
TGTGCCAGCAGCTTAGGGACTAGCGGGGTTTACAATGAGCAGTTCTTC
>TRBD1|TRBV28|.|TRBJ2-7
CASSQPGTGKIYEQYF
TGTGCCAGCAGCCAACCGGGGACAGGGAAGATATACGAGCAGTACTTC
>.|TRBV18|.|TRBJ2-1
CASSPLNSGNEQFF
TGTGCCAGCTCCCCACTAAATAGCGGCAATGAGCAGTTCTTC
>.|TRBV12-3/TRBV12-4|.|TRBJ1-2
CASSPQYGYGYTF
TGTGCCAGCAGCCCCCAATACGGCTATGGCTACACCTTC
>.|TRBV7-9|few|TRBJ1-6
CASSLLQDNSPLHF
TGTGCCAGCAGCTTACTACAGGATAATTCACCCCTCCACTTT
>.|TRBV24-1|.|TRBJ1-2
CATKRDSRDGYTF
TGTGCCACCAAGAGGGACTCTCGGGACGGCTACACCTTC
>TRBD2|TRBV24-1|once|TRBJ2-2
CAAGLAGVTGELFF
TGTGCCGCTGGACTAGCGGGAGTTACCGGGGAGCTGTTTTTT
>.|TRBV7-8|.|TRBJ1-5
CASSLGRRSSSNQPQHF
TGTGCCAGCAGCTTAGGGAGACGGTCCTCTAGCAATCAGCCCCAGCATTTT
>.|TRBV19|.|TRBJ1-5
CASRGIAYSNQPQHF
TGTGCCAGTAGAGGCATAGCGTATAGCAATCAGCCCCAGCATTTT
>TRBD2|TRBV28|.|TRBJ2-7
CASRNSLAGVYEQYF
TGTGCCAGCAGAAATAGCCTAGCGGGAGTCTACGAGCAGTACTTC